The sequence of this T cell receptor (beta chain) was determined in a study of OX40 agonist ivuxolimab in advanced cancers. Across the study: Patients receiving dose escalation had hepatocellular carcinoma, melanoma, renal cell or head and neck cancer. The study, taken as a whole, reports: Expanded clones belonging to CD8+ T cells outnumbered, on average, those of CD4+.

For this clone: No antigen is known for it.

The V gene lost 4 bases and the J gene lost 6 bases, with 18 bases spanning the gap. Germline CDR1 LNHDA, CDR2 SQIVND (reference sequence). CDR3 length equals 16 residues. TCRdb's table, derived via immunoSEQ multiplex PCR, lists solely in-frame clones and lacks some. The sample consists of tens of thousands of clones, around nine tenths of them appearing once. The J gene is TRBJ2-2, the V gene TRBV19; D may match TRBD1 or TRBD2 (7 bases each). This TCR was sampled from an adult with an advanced solid tumor such as melanoma, head and neck, liver or kidney cancer. The source was CD4+ or CD8+ T cells sorted from blood, collected in a trial of the OX40 agonist ivuxolimab. This CDR3 reads CASSNPLTGRAGELFF. The CDR3 nucleotides are TGTGCCAGTAGTAACCCATTGACAGGGAGGGCCGGGGAGCTGTTTTTT.